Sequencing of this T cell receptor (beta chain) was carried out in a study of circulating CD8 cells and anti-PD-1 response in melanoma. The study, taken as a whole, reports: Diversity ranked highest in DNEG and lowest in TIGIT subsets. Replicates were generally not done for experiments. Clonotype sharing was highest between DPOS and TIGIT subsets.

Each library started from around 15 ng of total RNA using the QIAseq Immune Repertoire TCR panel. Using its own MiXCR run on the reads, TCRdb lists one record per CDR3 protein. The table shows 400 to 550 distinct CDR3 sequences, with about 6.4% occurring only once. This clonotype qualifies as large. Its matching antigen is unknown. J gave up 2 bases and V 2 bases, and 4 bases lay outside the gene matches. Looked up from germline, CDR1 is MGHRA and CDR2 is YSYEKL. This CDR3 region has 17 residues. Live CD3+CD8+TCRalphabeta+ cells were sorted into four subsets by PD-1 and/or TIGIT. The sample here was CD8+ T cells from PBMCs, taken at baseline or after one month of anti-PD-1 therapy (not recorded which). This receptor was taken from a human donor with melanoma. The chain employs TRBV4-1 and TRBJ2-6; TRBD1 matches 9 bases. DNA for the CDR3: TGCGCCAGCAGCCAACAAACAGGGGGCACTGGGGCCAACGTCCTGACTTTC. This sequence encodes CASSQQTGGTGANVLTF.